This TCR beta chain was observed in a study of CD8 T cells in Susac syndrome. Study-wide findings and caveats: The Susac syndrome CD4+ T cell repertoires displayed no clonal expansion.

A remark on this clonotype: The antigen remains unidentified.

An amount of RNA that ranged from 0.5 to 1 ug was reverse transcribed with random hexamers. Amplification of the TCR beta CDR3 was carried out by immunoSEQ multiplex PCR, which spanned a total of 54 Vbeta and 13 Jbeta segments. One entry per CDR3 protein, called by TCRdb with MiXCR from the immunoSEQ multiplex PCR reads. Here the sample spans about 140,000 distinct CDR3 sequences, about 95% being singletons. V gave up 9 bases and J gave up 6 bases; unmatched junction bases: 6. This CDR3 spans 13 amino acids. The germline CDR1 and CDR2 sequences are KGHDR and SFDVKD. The chain carries TRBV24-1 and TRBJ2-1; TRBD2 aligns across 8 bases. This clonotype was obtained from a human donor with Susac syndrome. Specimen: CD4+ T cells from PBMCs. CDR3 in DNA: TGTGCCACCGCGTCTGCGGGGGGCAATGAGCAGTTCTTC. It yields the protein CATASAGGNEQFF.